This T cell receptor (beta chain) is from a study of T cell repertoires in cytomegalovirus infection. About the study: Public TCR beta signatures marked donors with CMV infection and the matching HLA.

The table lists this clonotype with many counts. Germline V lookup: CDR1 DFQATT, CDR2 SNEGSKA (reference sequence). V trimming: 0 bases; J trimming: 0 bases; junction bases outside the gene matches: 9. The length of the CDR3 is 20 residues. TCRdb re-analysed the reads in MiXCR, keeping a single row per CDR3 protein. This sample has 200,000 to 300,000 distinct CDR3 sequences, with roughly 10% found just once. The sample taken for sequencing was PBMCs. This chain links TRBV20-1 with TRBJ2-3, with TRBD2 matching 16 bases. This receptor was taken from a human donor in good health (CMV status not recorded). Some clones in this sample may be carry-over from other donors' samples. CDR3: CSARDVGLAGGLRSTDTQYF. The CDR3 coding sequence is TGCAGTGCTAGAGATGTGGGACTAGCGGGGGGGCTGAGGAGCACAGATACGCAGTATTTT.